The 24 T cell receptor beta chains presented below share a single source sample, sequenced in a study of blood T cell repertoires in COVID-19. Data came from immunoSEQ multiplex PCR; TCRdb stores just in-frame clones and leaves some out. The sample yields 100,000 to 150,000 clones, around nine tenths seen once. The material sequenced was peripheral blood. Every receptor here comes from a woman in her 70s with COVID-19, enrolled during active disease.

The chain uses TRBV2 and TRBJ1-6; the match to TRBD1 covers 11 bases. The CDR3 covers 15 residues. Germline V gene lookup returns CDR1 SNHLY and CDR2 FYNNEI. V shed 5 bases, J shed 6 bases, and the junction held 3 bases outside the gene matches. The CDR3 region is CASSSGQGGNSPLHF. The CDR3 bases are TGTGCCAGCAGTTCGGGACAGGGGGGTAATTCACCCCTCCACTTT.

The V gene is TRBV7-9, the J gene TRBJ1-1; TRBD1 might be the D (6 bases). This CDR3 is 13 amino acids long. Between the trimmed V and J ends, which lost 6 bases and 4 bases, there was a span of 12 bases. Germline V gene lookup returns CDR1 SEHNR and CDR2 FQNEAQ (reference sequence). Written as DNA, the CDR3 is TGTGCCAGCAGGGTACAGGGTTTCACTGAAGCTTTCTTT. Translating gives CASRVQGFTEAFF.

This clone was seen only once. This chain joins TRBV5-5 and TRBJ1-1; D not resolved. Trimming left V 3 bases short and J 3 bases short, with 15 bases between. Germline V gene sequence: CDR1 SGHKS, CDR2 YYEKEE (reference sequence). The CDR3 has 15 amino acids. The CDR3 loop is CASSYIDGWDTEAFF. The CDR3 coding sequence is TGTGCCAGCAGCTACATTGACGGGTGGGACACTGAAGCTTTCTTT. The whole variable domain, remainder taken from reference TRBV5-5 and TRBJ1-1, is DAGVTQSPTHLIKTRGQQVTLRCSPISGHKSVSWYQQVLGQGPQFIFQYYEKEERGRGNFPDRFSARQFPNYSSELNVNALLLGDSALYLCASSYIDGWDTEAFFGQGTRLTVV.

This clone has a single count. DNA of the CDR3: TGTGCCAGCAGTGGCCTTCCCGGGACAGGGGGCCTAAGCACAGATACGCAGTATTTT. It specifies CASSGLPGTGGLSTDTQYF. This chain uses TRBV6-1 with TRBJ2-3; TRBD1 agrees at 12 bases. The CDR3 is 19 residues long. V dropped 4 bases and J dropped 0; count of bases not matched to a gene: 11. Germline values: CDR1 MNHNS, CDR2 SASEGT.

The rearrangement uses TRBV19 and TRBJ2-1; D possibly corresponds to TRBD1 (5 bases). The V and J ends lost 9 bases and 4 bases respectively, with 25 bases between them. Germline lookup yields CDR1 LNHDA and CDR2 SQIVND (reference sequence). This CDR3 has 17 amino acids. The DNA of the CDR3 is TGTGCCAGACCCGTCTCAGGGTTTGAAGGTCCATACAATGAGCAGTTCTTC. This codes for CARPVSGFEGPYNEQFF. The full variable domain, in which reference TRBV19 and TRBJ2-1 provide the parts outside the CDR3, is DGGITQSPKYLFRKEGQNVTLSCEQNLNHDAMYWYRQDPGQGLRLIYYSQIVNDFQKGDIAEGYSVSREKKESFPLTVTSAQKNPTAFYLCARPVSGFEGPYNEQFFGPGTRLTVL.

The chain uses TRBV29-1 and TRBJ2-5; D is possibly TRBD1 (6 bases). The ends were cut back, 2 bases at V and 7 bases at J, with 17 bases in the middle. Germline-derived CDR1 and CDR2 are SQVTM and ANQGSEA. The CDR3 extends over 14 amino acids. CDR3 DNA sequence: TGCAGCGTTGAAAGCGTACAGGGATCAGGGACCCAGTACTTC. Translated: CSVESVQGSGTQYF. The full variable domain, with the rest looked up from reference TRBV29-1 and TRBJ2-5, is SAVISQKPSRDICQRGTSLTIQCQVDSQVTMMFWYRQQPGQSLTLIATANQGSEATYESGFVIDKFPISRPNLTFSTLTVSNMSPEDSSIYLCSVESVQGSGTQYFGPGTRLLVL.

The chain recombines TRBV28 with TRBJ2-1; weak D call: TRBD1 (8 bases). Germline CDR1 MDHEN, CDR2 SYDVKM. Trimming stripped 10 bases from V and 7 bases from J, with 20 bases between. CDR3 length equals 14 residues. The CDR3 nucleotides read TGTGCCACCACACCAGGGAGGGACAGGAATGAGCAGTTCTTC. Protein: CATTPGRDRNEQFF.

In DNA form, the CDR3 reads TGTGCTAGTGGCCATAACACCGGGGAGCTGTTTTTT. Residues: CASGHNTGELFF. V gene TRBV12-5 combines with J gene TRBJ2-2, with D unclear. The length of the CDR3 is 12 residues. Germline-derived CDR1 and CDR2 are LGHNT and FRNRAP. Trimming cost V 6 bases and J 2 bases, with 4 bases left between them. The complete variable domain, with remaining parts taken from reference TRBV12-5 and TRBJ2-2, reads DARVTQTPRHKVTEMGQEVTMRCQPILGHNTVFWYRQTMMQGLELLAYFRNRAPLDDSGMPKDRFSAEMPDATLATLKIQPSEPRDSAVYFCASGHNTGELFFGEGSRLTVL.

The V call is TRBV27, the J call TRBJ1-1; 8 bases are shared with TRBD1. This CDR3 region has 15 residues. Germline V gene lookup returns CDR1 MNHEY and CDR2 SMNVEV (reference sequence). Germline trimming cut 2 bases from V and 6 bases from J; bases unmatched to any gene: 8. CDR3 DNA: TGTGCCAGCAGTTTAATCAGGGGGCGGTATCCTGAAGCTTTCTTT. Protein product: CASSLIRGRYPEAFF.

V and J are TRBV3-1 (or the pseudogene TRBV3-2) and TRBJ2-7; 9 nucleotides line up with TRBD1. The J segment lost 7 bases and the V segment lost 3 bases, leaving 10 bases of the junction unmatched. The CDR3 loop spans 15 amino acids. Germline lookup yields CDR1 LGHDT and CDR2 YNNKEL (reference sequence). This chain's CDR3 is CASSHTGTGPREQYF. CDR3 coding DNA: TGTGCCAGCAGCCACACCGGGACAGGGCCTCGTGAGCAGTACTTC.

This chain links TRBV6-5 with TRBJ2-3; D is undetermined. The CDR3 spans 13 residues. With 7 bases removed from V and 1 base from J, the gap between germline ends came to 9 bases. Germline CDR1 is MNHEY and CDR2 is SVGAGI. CDR3 DNA sequence: TGTGCCAGCAAATGGTCGGGCACAGATACGCAGTATTTT. Amino acids: CASKWSGTDTQYF.

This chain joins TRBV5-6 and TRBJ1-4, with 7 bases fitting TRBD1. The germline CDR1 and CDR2 sequences are SGHDT and YYEEEE. Unmatched junction bases numbered 5, after V lost 2 bases and J lost 7 bases. This CDR3 spans 14 amino acids. The CDR3 region has the DNA TGTGCCAGCAGCTTTCGGGACAGCTTTGAAAAACTGTTTTTT. Translation gives CASSFRDSFEKLFF.

The gene calls are TRBV30 and TRBJ1-1; D might be TRBD1 (6 bases). This CDR3 has 15 residues. CDR1 is GTSNPN, CDR2 SVGIG, per germline (reference sequence). Trimming took off 0 bases at V and 6 bases at J, with 17 bases between the two ends. The CDR3 DNA reads TGTGCCTGGAGTGTTGCGATACAGGGAGAAGCTGAAGCTTTCTTT. This translates into CAWSVAIQGEAEAFF. Filled out from reference TRBV30 and TRBJ1-1, the complete variable domain reads SQTIHQWPATLVQPVGSPLSLECTVEGTSNPNLYWYRQAAGRGLQLLFYSVGIGQISSEVPQNLSASRPQDRQFILSSKKLLLSDSGFYLCAWSVAIQGEAEAFFGQGTRLTVV.

The rearrangement uses TRBV5-1 and TRBJ1-2; D is uncertain. The CDR3 is made up of 15 amino acids. From germline, CDR1 is SGHRS and CDR2 YFSETQ. Trimming removed 0 bases from V and 3 bases from J, with 12 bases in between. The CDR3 protein is CASSLEQPVDYGYTF. CDR3 nucleotides: TGCGCCAGCAGCTTGGAACAGCCCGTGGACTATGGCTACACCTTC.

This clone appeared a single time. The J gene is TRBJ2-5, the V gene TRBV5-5, with D perhaps TRBD2 (5 bases). V was trimmed by 0 bases and J by 2 bases, leaving 11 bases between them. Per germline, CDR1 SGHKS and CDR2 YYEKEE (reference sequence). The CDR3 is 15 amino acids. The CDR3 protein is CASSLDPAGQETQYF. The DNA of the CDR3 is TGTGCCAGCAGCTTGGACCCGGCGGGTCAAGAGACCCAGTACTTC.

The J gene is TRBJ1-2, the V gene TRBV28, with TRBD1 as a possible D gene (6 bases). Germline CDR1 and CDR2: MDHEN and SYDVKM. The V end lost 6 bases, the J end lost 6 bases, and 17 bases lay between the germline ends. The length of the CDR3 is 14 residues. This chain's CDR3 is CASSLPSRGDGYTF. Written as DNA, the CDR3 is TGTGCCAGCAGCCTACCATCCAGGGGTGATGGCTACACCTTC.

The CDR3 coding sequence is TGTGCCAGCAGCCATGGCAGCCGGACTAGCACAGATACGCAGTATTTT. Protein sequence: CASSHGSRTSTDTQYF. The J gene is TRBJ2-3, the V gene TRBV14; maybe TRBD2 (5 bases). The V and J ends lost 3 bases and 0 bases respectively, with 13 bases between them. Germline V gene lookup returns CDR1 SGHDN and CDR2 FVKESK. This CDR3 is 16 amino acids long. Full variable domain (rest looked up from reference TRBV14 and TRBJ2-3): EAGVTQFPSHSVIEKGQTVTLRCDPISGHDNLYWYRRVMGKEIKFLLHFVKESKQDESGMPNNRFLAERTGGTYSTLKVQPAELEDSGVYFCASSHGSRTSTDTQYFGPGTRLTVL.

This clone was seen a handful of times. This rearrangement joins TRBV19 to TRBJ1-1; D is possibly TRBD1 (5 bases). Germline values: CDR1 LNHDA, CDR2 SQIVND (reference sequence). The length of the CDR3 is 15 residues. Trimming pared 5 bases from V and 2 bases from J, leaving 15 bases between. The CDR3: CASSPRRGGNTEAFF. The CDR3 nucleotides are TGTGCCAGTAGTCCCCGCCGGGGGGGAAACACTGAAGCTTTCTTT.

The chain couples TRBV5-4 to TRBJ2-5, with 10 bases lining up with TRBD1. The trim removed 4 bases at V and 3 bases at J, leaving 6 bases unmatched. Germline assignment: CDR1 SGHNT and CDR2 YYREEE (reference sequence). The CDR3 spans 15 residues. The CDR3 DNA is TGTGCCAGCAGCCGTAGACAGGGGGCGGAAGAGACCCAGTACTTC. Its protein is CASSRRQGAEETQYF.

CDR3 protein: CASSRASQGVNTEAFF. CDR3 DNA: TGTGCCAGCAGCCGGGCCTCACAGGGGGTGAACACTGAAGCTTTCTTT. The chain couples TRBV11-2 to TRBJ1-1; 8 positions agree with TRBD1. Unmatched junction bases numbered 8, after V lost 5 bases and J lost 0 bases. This CDR3 is 16 amino acids long. Germline assignment: CDR1 SGHAT and CDR2 FQNNGV.

This clone has just a few counts. The rearrangement joins TRBV3-1 (or the pseudogene TRBV3-2) to TRBJ2-3; 8 nucleotides line up with TRBD2. V lost 0 bases to trimming and J lost 2 bases; unmatched junction nucleotides: 4. The CDR3 extends over 16 amino acids. CDR1 LGHDT and CDR2 YNNKEL come from the germline V gene (reference sequence). The CDR3 coding sequence is TGTGCCAGCAGCCAAGATCCGGGGGGGGACACAGATACGCAGTATTTT. It is translated as CASSQDPGGDTDTQYF.

The rearrangement uses TRBV28 and TRBJ1-2; maybe TRBD1 (6 bases). The V end lost 1 base, the J end lost 2 bases, and 8 bases lay between the germline ends. This CDR3 region has 14 residues. Germline lookup yields CDR1 MDHEN and CDR2 SYDVKM. CDR3: CASSLSRGNYGYTF. CDR3 coding DNA: TGTGCCAGCAGTTTATCCAGGGGAAACTATGGCTACACCTTC.

V gene TRBV5-4 combines with J gene TRBJ2-3; 9 nucleotides agree with TRBD2. The V and J ends lost 1 base and 1 base, in that order; junction bases with no gene match: 10. The CDR3 length is 18 residues. Germline V gene sequence: CDR1 SGHNT, CDR2 YYREEE (reference sequence). This CDR3 is CASSLKLASGDGTDTQYF. The CDR3 region has the DNA TGTGCCAGCAGCTTGAAGTTGGCTAGCGGGGATGGCACAGATACGCAGTATTTT.

V is TRBV7-9 and J is TRBJ2-3; 9 nucleotides align to TRBD1. CDR3 length equals 15 residues. The V and J ends lost 0 bases and 6 bases, in that order; junction bases with no gene match: 4. Germline assignment: CDR1 SEHNR and CDR2 FQNEAQ (reference sequence). The CDR3 DNA sequence: TGTGCCAGCAGCTTAGCACAGGGGGCTTGGGATACGCAGTATTTT. Its translation is CASSLAQGAWDTQYF.